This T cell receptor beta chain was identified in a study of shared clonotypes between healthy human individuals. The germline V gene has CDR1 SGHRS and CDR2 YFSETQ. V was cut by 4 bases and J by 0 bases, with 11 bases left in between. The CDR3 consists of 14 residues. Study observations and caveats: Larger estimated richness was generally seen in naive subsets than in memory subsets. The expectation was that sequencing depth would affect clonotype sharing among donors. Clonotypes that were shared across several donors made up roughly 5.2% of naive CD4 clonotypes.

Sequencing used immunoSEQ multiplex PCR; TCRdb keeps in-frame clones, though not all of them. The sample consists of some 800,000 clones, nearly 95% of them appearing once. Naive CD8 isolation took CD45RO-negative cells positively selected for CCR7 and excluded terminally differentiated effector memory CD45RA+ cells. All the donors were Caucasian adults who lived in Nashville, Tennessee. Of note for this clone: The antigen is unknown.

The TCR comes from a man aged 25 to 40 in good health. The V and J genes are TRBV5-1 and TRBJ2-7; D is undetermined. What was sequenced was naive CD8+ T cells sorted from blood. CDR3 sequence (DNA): TGCGCCAGCAGCCCGCTCCTGAGCTCCTACGAGCAGTACTTC. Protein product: CASSPLLSSYEQYF.